This is a list of T cell receptor beta chains from one sample in a study of cytomegalovirus exposure and HLA in healthy donors. Libraries were prepared by immunoSEQ multiplex PCR; TCRdb keeps only in-frame clonotypes and omits some of them. The sample table includes over 40,000 clones. The sequenced sample was PBMCs. Receptor source: a man aged 30-40 years in good health and CMV-seronegative. The CDR3 runs from the conserved cysteine through the conserved F or W. The D gene is left open where the match is weak. The listing skips clone size in some rows; elsewhere it reads once, few, many or a size class.

D	size	V	J	CDR3	DNA
-	-	TRBV6-1	TRBJ2-5	CASSRDTLGAQYF	TGTGCCAGCAGTCGGGACACCCTAGGAGCCCAGTACTTC
TRBD1	-	TRBV6-5	TRBJ1-6	CASRNDRGNSPLHF	TGTGCCAGCAGGAACGACAGGGGAAATTCACCCCTACACTTT
TRBD1	-	TRBV9	TRBJ2-7	CASSAKMGTDPYEQYF	TGTGCCAGCAGCGCGAAGATGGGGACAGATCCCTACGAGCAGTACTTC
TRBD1	-	TRBV30	TRBJ1-2	CAWSLGGGGYTF	TGTGCCTGGAGTTTAGGGGGCGGTGGCTACACCTTC
TRBD1	-	TRBV6-5	TRBJ1-5	CASSTDRVDQPQHF	TGTGCCAGCAGTACGGACAGGGTGGATCAGCCCCAGCATTTT
TRBD1	-	TRBV13	TRBJ2-1	CASSLPGTDYNEQFF	TGTGCCAGCAGCTTACCCGGGACAGACTACAATGAGCAGTTCTTC
-	-	TRBV9	TRBJ1-2	CASTPRRGASGIQGYTF	TGTGCCAGCACCCCCCGAAGAGGAGCCTCCGGGATTCAGGGCTACACCTTC
-	-	TRBV4-2	TRBJ2-3	CASSQSGSTDTQYF	TGTGCCAGCAGCCAGAGCGGGAGCACAGATACGCAGTATTTT
-	-	TRBV6-1	TRBJ2-4	CAGGTELAKNIQYF	TGTGCCGGAGGGACAGAACTAGCCAAAAACATTCAGTACTTC
-	-	TRBV9	TRBJ2-2	CASSVSGANTGELFF	TGTGCCAGCAGCGTATCCGGGGCGAACACCGGGGAGCTGTTTTTT
-	-	TRBV9	TRBJ2-4	CASSVGQKNIQYF	TGTGCCAGCAGCGTAGGGCAGAAAAACATTCAGTACTTC
-	-	TRBV7-2	TRBJ2-7	CASSQHRAHEQYF	TGTGCCAGCAGCCAGCACAGGGCCCACGAGCAGTACTTC
-	-	TRBV10-2	TRBJ1-5	CASSAAGPLNQPQHF	TGCGCCAGCAGTGCGGCGGGGCCCCTCAATCAGCCCCAGCATTTT
TRBD2	-	TRBV7-9	TRBJ2-7	CASSTRGGLPYEQYF	TGTGCCAGCAGCACCCGCGGGGGTCTACCCTACGAGCAGTACTTC
-	-	TRBV29-1	TRBJ1-1	CSVDHAGAFF	TGCAGCGTTGATCACGCGGGAGCTTTCTTT
TRBD2	-	TRBV5-1	TRBJ2-1	CASSLAASGYNEQFF	TGCGCCAGCAGCTTGGCGGCTAGCGGCTACAATGAGCAGTTCTTC
-	-	TRBV6-1	TRBJ1-2	CASSFQAGSNYGYTF	TGTGCCAGCAGTTTCCAGGCAGGATCTAACTATGGCTACACCTTC
-	-	TRBV19	TRBJ2-5	CASRGGGAYQETQYF	TGTGCCAGTAGGGGAGGCGGGGCGTACCAAGAGACCCAGTACTTC
TRBD2	-	TRBV5-1	TRBJ2-1	CASSLLAGAYNEQFF	TGCGCCAGCAGCTTACTAGCGGGGGCCTACAATGAGCAGTTCTTC
-	-	TRBV5-4	TRBJ1-1	CASSLSGYRNTEAFF	TGTGCCAGCAGCTTGAGCGGGTATCGGAACACTGAAGCTTTCTTT
-	-	TRBV5-1	TRBJ2-2	CASSRQGDTGELFF	TGCGCCAGCAGCCGGCAGGGTGATACCGGGGAGCTGTTTTTT
-	-	TRBV7-9	TRBJ1-3	CASSLAQGLSGNTIYF	TGTGCCAGCAGCTTAGCCCAGGGGCTGTCTGGAAACACCATATATTTT
TRBD1	-	TRBV7-2	TRBJ1-5	CASSNRQGQGNQPQHF	TGTGCCAGCAGCAACCGACAGGGACAGGGCAATCAGCCCCAGCATTTT
TRBD1	-	TRBV9	TRBJ1-6	CASSVETGANSPLHF	TGTGCCAGCAGCGTAGAAACAGGGGCGAATTCACCCCTCCACTTT
-	-	TRBV7-9	TRBJ1-1	CASSYWTGMNTEAFF	TGTGCCAGCAGCTACTGGACGGGGATGAACACTGAAGCTTTCTTT
TRBD2	-	TRBV10-1	TRBJ2-3	CASSELAGADTQYF	TGCGCCAGCAGTGAGCTAGCGGGAGCAGATACGCAGTATTTT
TRBD2	-	TRBV27	TRBJ2-1	CASRQGLAGDYNEQFF	TGTGCCAGCAGGCAGGGACTAGCGGGAGATTACAATGAGCAGTTCTTC
-	-	TRBV4-2	TRBJ2-7	CASSQDSGGLSYEQYF	TGTGCCAGCAGCCAAGACTCGGGCGGGCTCTCCTACGAGCAGTACTTC
-	-	TRBV29-1	TRBJ1-1	CSVGLGTEAFF	TGCAGCGTTGGCCTCGGCACTGAAGCTTTCTTT
TRBD1	-	TRBV5-6	TRBJ2-4	CASSLGPTGTKNIQYF	TGTGCCAGCAGCTTGGGCCCGACAGGGACCAAAAACATTCAGTACTTC
TRBD2	-	TRBV2	TRBJ2-7	CAGRTSNRQYF	TGTGCCGGAAGGACTAGCAATAGGCAGTACTTC
TRBD2	-	TRBV5-1	TRBJ2-7	CASSRGLAGGPNSCEQYF	TGCGCCAGCAGCAGAGGACTAGCGGGAGGGCCCAATTCCTGTGAGCAGTACTTC
TRBD2	-	TRBV6-5	TRBJ2-7	CATQFLAGGREQYF	TGTGCCACCCAATTCCTAGCGGGGGGGCGCGAGCAGTACTTC
TRBD1	-	TRBV10-1	TRBJ1-5	CASSRDRGMGQPQHF	TGCGCCAGCAGCCGGGACAGGGGGATGGGGCAGCCCCAGCATTTT
TRBD1	-	TRBV7-2	TRBJ2-3	CASSRTGGSPDTQYF	TGTGCCAGCAGTCGAACAGGGGGCTCCCCAGATACGCAGTATTTT
-	-	TRBV4-1	TRBJ2-5	CASSQETVGENQYF	TGCGCCAGCAGCCAAGAAACCGTGGGAGAGAACCAGTACTTC
TRBD1	-	TRBV7-9	TRBJ1-2	CASSLAGDRSRNYGYTF	TGTGCCAGCAGCTTAGCGGGGGACAGGTCTCGAAACTATGGCTACACCTTC
TRBD1	-	TRBV9	TRBJ1-6	CASSVGDRGLNSPLHF	TGTGCCAGCAGCGTAGGGGACAGGGGCTTAAATTCACCCCTCCACTTT
TRBD1	-	TRBV25-1	TRBJ2-4	CASTPGQGAAKNIQYF	TGTGCCAGCACCCCTGGACAGGGGGCTGCCAAAAACATTCAGTACTTC
TRBD1	-	TRBV7-2	TRBJ1-3	CASSRQGAAGNTIYF	TGTGCCAGCAGTAGACAGGGGGCGGCTGGAAACACCATATATTTT
-	-	TRBV5-1	TRBJ1-1	CASSLDSLNTEAFF	TGCGCCAGCAGCTTGGACAGCCTGAACACTGAAGCTTTCTTT
-	-	TRBV27	TRBJ2-3	CASSRPLGTSTDTQYF	TGTGCCAGCAGCCGCCCACTCGGGACTAGCACAGATACGCAGTATTTT
TRBD2	-	TRBV7-9	TRBJ2-1	CASSLATLAGGGYEQFF	TGTGCCAGCAGCTTAGCGACACTAGCGGGAGGTGGCTATGAGCAGTTCTTC
TRBD2	-	TRBV5-1	TRBJ2-2	CASSLGMFSGQRNTGELFF	TGCGCCAGCAGCTTGGGGATGTTTAGCGGGCAAAGGAACACCGGGGAGCTGTTTTTT
-	-	TRBV5-1	TRBJ1-2	CASSLAGQPYGYTF	TGCGCCAGCAGCTTGGCCGGACAGCCGTATGGCTACACCTTC
-	-	TRBV30	TRBJ1-3	CAWTIGTSSGNTIYF	TGTGCCTGGACCATTGGGACAAGCTCTGGAAACACCATATATTTT
-	-	TRBV30	TRBJ2-7	CACSQGGQYF	TGTGCCTGTTCCCAGGGTGGGCAGTACTTC
TRBD1	-	TRBV18	TRBJ1-4	CASAPPVGQTNEKLFF	TGTGCCAGCGCACCACCGGTGGGACAGACAAATGAAAAACTGTTTTTT
TRBD1	-	TRBV4-3	TRBJ1-1	CASSPGTGRNTEAFF	TGCGCCAGCAGTCCGGGGACAGGAAGGAACACTGAAGCTTTCTTT
TRBD2	-	TRBV5-6	TRBJ2-3	CASSGTSGSTDTQYF	TGTGCCAGCAGCGGGACTAGCGGGAGCACAGATACGCAGTATTTT
-	-	TRBV7-9	TRBJ1-1	CASSLVYRPRAFF	TGTGCCAGCAGCTTAGTTTACAGACCTCGGGCTTTCTTT
-	medium-sized	TRBV6-4	TRBJ2-2	CASSVEGGNTGELFF	TGTGCCAGCAGTGTAGAGGGAGGGAACACCGGGGAGCTGTTTTTT
TRBD2	-	TRBV4-3	TRBJ2-7	CASSQGLAGGNAYEQYF	TGCGCCAGCAGCCAAGGCCTAGCGGGGGGAAACGCCTACGAGCAGTACTTC